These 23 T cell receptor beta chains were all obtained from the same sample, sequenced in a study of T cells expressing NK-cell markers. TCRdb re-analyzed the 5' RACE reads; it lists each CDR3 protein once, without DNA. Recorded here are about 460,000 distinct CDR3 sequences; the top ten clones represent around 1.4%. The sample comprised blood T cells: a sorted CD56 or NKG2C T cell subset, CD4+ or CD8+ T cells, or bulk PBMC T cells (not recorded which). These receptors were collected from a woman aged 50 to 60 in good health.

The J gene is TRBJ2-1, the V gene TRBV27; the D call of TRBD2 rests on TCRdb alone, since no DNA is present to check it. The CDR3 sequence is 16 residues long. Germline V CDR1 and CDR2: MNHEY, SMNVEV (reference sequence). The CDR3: CASTGLAGDRDNEQFF.

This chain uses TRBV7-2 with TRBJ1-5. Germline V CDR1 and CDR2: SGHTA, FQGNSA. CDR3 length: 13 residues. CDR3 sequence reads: CASSLFSGQPQHF. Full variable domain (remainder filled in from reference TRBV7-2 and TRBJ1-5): GAGVSQSPSNKVTEKGKDVELRCDPISGHTALYWYRQSLGQGLEFLIYFQGNSAPDKSGLPSDRFSAERTGGSVSTLTIQRTQQEDSAVYLCASSLFSGQPQHFGDGTRLSIL.

CDR3 amino acids: CASSLGTQSSYEQYF. The chain recombines TRBV5-1 with TRBJ2-7; TCRdb's assignment of TRBD2 cannot be checked, as there is no DNA. This CDR3 is 15 amino acids long. Germline-derived CDR1 and CDR2 are SGHRS and YFSETQ.

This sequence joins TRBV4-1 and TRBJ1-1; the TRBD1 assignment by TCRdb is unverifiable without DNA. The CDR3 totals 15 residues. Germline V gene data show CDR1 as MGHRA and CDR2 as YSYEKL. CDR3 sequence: CASSQEVTGDTEAFF.

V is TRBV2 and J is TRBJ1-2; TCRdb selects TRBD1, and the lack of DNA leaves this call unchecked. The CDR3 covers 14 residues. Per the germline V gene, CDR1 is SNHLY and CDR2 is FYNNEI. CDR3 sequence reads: CASRDPGQIYGYTF.

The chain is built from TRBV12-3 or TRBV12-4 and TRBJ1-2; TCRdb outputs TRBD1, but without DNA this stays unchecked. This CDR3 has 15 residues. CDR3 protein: CASSRSNRVNYGYTF.

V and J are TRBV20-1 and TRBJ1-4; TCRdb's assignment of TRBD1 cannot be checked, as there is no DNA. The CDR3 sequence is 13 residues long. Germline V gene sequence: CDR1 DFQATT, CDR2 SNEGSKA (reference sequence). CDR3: CSAKWQGNEKLFF.

This CDR3 reads CASSTVMKGANVLTF. The gene calls are TRBV7-2 and TRBJ2-6. There are 15 residues in the CDR3. The germline CDR1 and CDR2 sequences are SGHTA and FQGNSA.

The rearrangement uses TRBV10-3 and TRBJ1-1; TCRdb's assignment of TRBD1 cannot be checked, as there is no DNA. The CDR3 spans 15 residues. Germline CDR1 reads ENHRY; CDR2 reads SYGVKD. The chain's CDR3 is CAIRGTGRWNTEAFF.

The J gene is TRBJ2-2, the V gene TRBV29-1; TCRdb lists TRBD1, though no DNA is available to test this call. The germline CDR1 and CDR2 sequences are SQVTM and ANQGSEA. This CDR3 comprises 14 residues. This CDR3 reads CSVDTGGQVGELFF.

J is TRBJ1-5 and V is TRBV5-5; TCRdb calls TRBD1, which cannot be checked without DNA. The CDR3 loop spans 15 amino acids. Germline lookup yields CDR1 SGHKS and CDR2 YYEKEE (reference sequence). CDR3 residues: CASSLVVGARQPQHF.

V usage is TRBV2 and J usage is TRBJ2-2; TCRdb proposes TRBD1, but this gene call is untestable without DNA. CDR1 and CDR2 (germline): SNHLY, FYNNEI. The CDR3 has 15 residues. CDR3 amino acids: CASSGGQASTGELFF.

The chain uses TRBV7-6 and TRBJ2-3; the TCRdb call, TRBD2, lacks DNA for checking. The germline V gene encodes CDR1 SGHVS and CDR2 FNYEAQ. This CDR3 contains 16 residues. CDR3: CASSLGLAAETDTQYF. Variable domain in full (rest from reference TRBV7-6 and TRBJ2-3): GAGVSQSPRYKVTKRGQDVALRCDPISGHVSLYWYRQALGQGPEFLTYFNYEAQQDKSGLPNDRFSAERPEGSISTLTIQRTEQRDSAMYRCASSLGLAAETDTQYFGPGTRLTVL.

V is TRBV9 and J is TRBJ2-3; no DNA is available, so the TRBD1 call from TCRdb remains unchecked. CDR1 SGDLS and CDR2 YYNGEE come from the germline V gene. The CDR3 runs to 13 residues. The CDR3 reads CASSPHAGDTQYF.

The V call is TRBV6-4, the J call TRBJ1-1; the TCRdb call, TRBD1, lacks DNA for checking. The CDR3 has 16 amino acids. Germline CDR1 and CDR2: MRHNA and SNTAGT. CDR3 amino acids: CASSGRGESGNTEAFF.

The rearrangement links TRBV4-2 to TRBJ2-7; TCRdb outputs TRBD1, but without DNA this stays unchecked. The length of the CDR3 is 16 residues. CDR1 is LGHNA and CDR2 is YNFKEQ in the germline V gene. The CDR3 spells CASSQDLAGQGYEQYF.

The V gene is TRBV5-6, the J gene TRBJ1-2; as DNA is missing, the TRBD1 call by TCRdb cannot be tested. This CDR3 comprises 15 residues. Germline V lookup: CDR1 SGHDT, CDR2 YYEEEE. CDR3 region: CASSADRGANYGYTF.

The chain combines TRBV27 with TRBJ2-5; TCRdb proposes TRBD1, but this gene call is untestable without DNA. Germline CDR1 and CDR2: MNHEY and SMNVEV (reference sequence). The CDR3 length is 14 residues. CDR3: CASSEDRRKETQYF.

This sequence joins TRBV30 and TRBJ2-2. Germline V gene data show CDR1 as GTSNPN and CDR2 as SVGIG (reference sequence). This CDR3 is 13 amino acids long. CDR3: CAWSGTNTGELFF.

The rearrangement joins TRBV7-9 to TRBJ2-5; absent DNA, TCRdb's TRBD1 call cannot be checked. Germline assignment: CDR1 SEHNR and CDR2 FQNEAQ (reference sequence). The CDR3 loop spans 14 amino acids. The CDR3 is CASSLARPGETQYF.

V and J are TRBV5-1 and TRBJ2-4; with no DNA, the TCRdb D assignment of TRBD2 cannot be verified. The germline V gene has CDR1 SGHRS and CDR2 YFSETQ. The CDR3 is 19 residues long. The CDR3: CASSSRLAGVPPYKNIQYF.

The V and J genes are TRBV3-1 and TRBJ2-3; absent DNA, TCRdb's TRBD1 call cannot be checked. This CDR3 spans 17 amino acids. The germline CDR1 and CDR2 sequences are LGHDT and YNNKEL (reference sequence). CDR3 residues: CASSQSPRGKIPDTQYF.

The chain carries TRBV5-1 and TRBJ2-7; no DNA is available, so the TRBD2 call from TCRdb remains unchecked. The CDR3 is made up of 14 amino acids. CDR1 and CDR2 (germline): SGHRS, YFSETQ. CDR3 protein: CASSPRDSTYEQYF.